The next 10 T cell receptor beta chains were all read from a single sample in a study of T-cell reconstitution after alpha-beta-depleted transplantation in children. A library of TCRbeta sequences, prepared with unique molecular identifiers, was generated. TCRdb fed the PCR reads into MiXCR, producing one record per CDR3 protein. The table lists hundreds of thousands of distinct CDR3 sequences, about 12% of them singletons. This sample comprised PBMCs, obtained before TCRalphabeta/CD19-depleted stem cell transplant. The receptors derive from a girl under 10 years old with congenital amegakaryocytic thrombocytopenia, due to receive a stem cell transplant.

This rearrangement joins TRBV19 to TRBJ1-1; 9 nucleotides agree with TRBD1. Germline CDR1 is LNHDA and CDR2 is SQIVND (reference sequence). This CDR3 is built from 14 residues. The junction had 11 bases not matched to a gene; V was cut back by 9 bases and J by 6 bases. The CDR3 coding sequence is TGTGCCAGAAACACAGGGGGCGTTGAGGCTGAAGCTTTCTTT. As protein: CARNTGGVEAEAFF.

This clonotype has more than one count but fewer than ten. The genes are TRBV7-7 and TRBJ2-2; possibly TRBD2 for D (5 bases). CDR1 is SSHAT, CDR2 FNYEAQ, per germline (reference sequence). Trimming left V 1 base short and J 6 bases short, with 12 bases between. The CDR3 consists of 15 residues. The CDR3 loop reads CASSLEASLAGELFF. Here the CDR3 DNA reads TGTGCCAGCAGCTTAGAAGCTAGCCTGGCCGGGGAGCTGTTTTTT.

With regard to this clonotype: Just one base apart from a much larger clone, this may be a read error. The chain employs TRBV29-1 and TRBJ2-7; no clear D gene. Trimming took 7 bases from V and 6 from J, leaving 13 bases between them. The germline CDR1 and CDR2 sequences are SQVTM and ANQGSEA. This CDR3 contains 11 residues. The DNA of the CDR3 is TGCAGCGCTGCCGCCCTAAGCGAGCAGTACTTC. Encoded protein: CSAAALSEQYF.

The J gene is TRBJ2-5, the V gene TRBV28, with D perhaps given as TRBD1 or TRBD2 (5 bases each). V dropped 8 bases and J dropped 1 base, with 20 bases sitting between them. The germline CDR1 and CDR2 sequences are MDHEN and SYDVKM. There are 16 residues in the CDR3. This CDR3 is CASGDPNGGSQETQYF. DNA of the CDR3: TGTGCCAGCGGGGACCCAAACGGAGGTTCCCAAGAGACCCAGTACTTC.

CDR3 sequence reads: CASRTGEFVNEQFF. DNA for the CDR3: TGTGCCAGCCGTACGGGAGAGTTTGTTAATGAGCAGTTCTTC. J is TRBJ2-1 and V is TRBV12-3 or TRBV12-4; D possibly corresponds to TRBD2 (6 bases). V lost 8 bases and J lost 7, with 18 bases in between. The CDR3 covers 14 residues.

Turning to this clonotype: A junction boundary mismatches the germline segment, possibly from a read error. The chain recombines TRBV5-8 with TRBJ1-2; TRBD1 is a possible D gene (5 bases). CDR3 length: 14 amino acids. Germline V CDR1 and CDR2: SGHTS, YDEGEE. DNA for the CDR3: TGTGCCAGCAGCCGATTACGGTCAGGGACTGGCTACGCCTTC. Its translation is CASSRLRSGTGYAF. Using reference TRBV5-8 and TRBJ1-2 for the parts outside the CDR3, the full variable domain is EAGVTQSPTHLIKTRGQQATLRCSPISGHTSVYWYQQALGLGLQFLLWYDEGEERNRGNFPPRFSGRQFPNYSSELNVNALELEDSALYLCASSRLRSGTGYAFGSGTRLTVV.

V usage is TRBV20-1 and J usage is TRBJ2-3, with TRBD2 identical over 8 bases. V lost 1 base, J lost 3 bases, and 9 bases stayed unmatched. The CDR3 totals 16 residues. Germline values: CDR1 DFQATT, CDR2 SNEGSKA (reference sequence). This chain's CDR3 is CSARASGFWETDTQYF. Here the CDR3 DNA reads TGCAGTGCTAGAGCTAGCGGGTTTTGGGAAACAGATACGCAGTATTTT.

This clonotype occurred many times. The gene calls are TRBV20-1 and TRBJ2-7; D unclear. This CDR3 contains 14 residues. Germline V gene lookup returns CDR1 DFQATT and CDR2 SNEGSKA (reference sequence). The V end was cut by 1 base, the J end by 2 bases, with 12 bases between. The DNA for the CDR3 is TGCAGTGCTAGAGTGGGTTCGGCGGCCTACGAGCAGTACTTC. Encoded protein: CSARVGSAAYEQYF.

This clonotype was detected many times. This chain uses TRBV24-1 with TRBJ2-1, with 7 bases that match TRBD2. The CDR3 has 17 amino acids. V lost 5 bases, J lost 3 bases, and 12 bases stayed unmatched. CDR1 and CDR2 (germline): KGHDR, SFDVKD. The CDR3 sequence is CATSAVQAGLSYNEQFF. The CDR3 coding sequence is TGTGCCACCAGTGCGGTGCAAGCGGGGTTAAGCTACAATGAGCAGTTCTTC.

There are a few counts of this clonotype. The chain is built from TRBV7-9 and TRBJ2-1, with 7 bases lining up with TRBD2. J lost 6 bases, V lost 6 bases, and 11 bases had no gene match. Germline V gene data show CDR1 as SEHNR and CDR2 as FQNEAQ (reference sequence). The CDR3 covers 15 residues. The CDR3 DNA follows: TGTGCCAGCAGTTCCCTGATCGGGGGGAGCAATGAGCAGTTCTTC. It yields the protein CASSSLIGGSNEQFF.